The T cell receptor (beta chain) described here comes from a study of cytomegalovirus exposure and HLA in healthy donors. The V gene end was trimmed by 4 bases and the J gene end by 7 bases; junction bases not matched to a gene: 9. CDR1 MDHEN and CDR2 SYDVKM come from the germline V gene. This CDR3 has 15 residues. The PCR made use of 60 Vbeta and 13 Jbeta primers. Using immunoSEQ multiplex PCR, the repertoire was profiled, and TCRdb retains in-frame clones only, with some absent. In the table there are 150,000 to 200,000 clones, roughly three quarters of which are singletons. Sequenced: PBMCs. This clonotype originated in a woman aged 50 to 60 in good health and CMV-seronegative. V is TRBV28 and J is TRBJ2-1; 8 bases align to TRBD2. CDR3 sequence reads: CASSSGGTSKNEQFF. In nucleotides, the CDR3 is TGTGCCAGCAGTTCAGGCGGGACTAGTAAAAATGAGCAGTTCTTC.